These 26 T cell receptor beta chains were sequenced from one sample in a study of preoperative IRX-2 immunotherapy in early breast cancer. The treatment was: preoperative locoregional IRX-2 cytokine immunotherapy. Profiled with immunoSEQ multiplex PCR; TCRdb holds only in-frame clones, not every one. The data hold approximately 30,000 clones, with 85% to 90% observed a single time. Specimen: tumor tissue, collected after IRX-2 immunotherapy. All receptors come from a human donor with breast cancer.

This chain links TRBV18 with TRBJ2-3; 11 nucleotides agree with TRBD1. Germline assignment: CDR1 KGHSH and CDR2 LQKENI. This CDR3 is built from 14 residues. The trim removed 6 bases at V and 6 bases at J, leaving 5 bases unmatched. The CDR3 loop reads CASSGTGGMDTQYF. The CDR3 coding sequence is TGTGCCAGCTCTGGGACAGGGGGAATGGATACGCAGTATTTT. The full variable domain, rest sourced from reference TRBV18 and TRBJ2-3, is NAGVMQNPRHLVRRRGQEARLRCSPMKGHSHVYWYRQLPEEGLKFMVYLQKENIIDESGMPKERFSAEFPKEGPSILRIQQVVRGDSAAYFCASSGTGGMDTQYFGPGTRLTVL.

The V call is TRBV11-3, the J call TRBJ1-2; 7 nucleotides agree with TRBD1. The J segment lost 4 bases and the V segment lost 4 bases, leaving 9 bases of the junction unmatched. CDR1 and CDR2 from the germline V gene are SGHNT and YENEEA. The CDR3 is made up of 15 amino acids. The CDR3 loop reads CASSSGQVRGYGYTF. The CDR3 DNA reads as TGTGCCAGCAGCTCCGGACAGGTCAGAGGCTATGGCTACACCTTC.

The chain combines TRBV6-8 with TRBJ1-1, with a weak D call TRBD1 (5 bases). Trimming took off 4 bases at V and 5 bases at J, with 20 bases between the two ends. Germline values: CDR1 MNHGY, CDR2 SAAAGT. The CDR3 loop spans 16 amino acids. The CDR3 protein is CASSSTSAGRLTEAFF. CDR3 DNA sequence: TGTGCCAGCAGTTCGACTTCGGCAGGGAGGTTAACTGAAGCTTTCTTT.

The rearrangement uses TRBV9 and TRBJ1-2, with 9 bases that match TRBD1. CDR3 size: 17 residues. The V segment lost 7 bases and the J segment 4 bases; nucleotides outside the gene matches: 17. The germline V gene encodes CDR1 SGDLS and CDR2 YYNGEE. This CDR3 reads CASSNRGLFSRGYGYTF. CDR3 nucleotide sequence: TGTGCCAGCTCAAACAGGGGGCTTTTTTCGCGTGGCTATGGCTACACCTTC.

V and J are TRBV6-8 and TRBJ1-2, with TRBD1 matching over 7 bases. The J segment lost 8 bases and the V segment lost 6 bases, leaving 9 bases of the junction unmatched. Germline V gene sequence: CDR1 MNHGY, CDR2 SAAAGT. The CDR3 runs to 13 residues. This CDR3 is CASSRRTGGGYTF. The CDR3 DNA follows: TGTGCCAGCAGCCGAAGGACAGGCGGCGGCTACACCTTC.

Note on this clone: One junction end does not reproduce the germline sequence, and a read error may be involved. The V call is TRBV7-7, the J call TRBJ1-2; 8 positions match TRBD1. CDR3 size: 14 residues. CDR1 and CDR2 from the germline V gene are SSHAT and FNYEAQ (reference sequence). CDR3 sequence (DNA): TGTGCTAGCAGCTGGACAGGGCCCAACTATGGCTACACCTTC. This gives the protein CASSWTGPNYGYTF.

The chain recombines TRBV19 with TRBJ2-5, with D uncertain. This CDR3 spans 13 amino acids. V lost 3 bases and J lost 6, with 11 bases in between. CDR1 and CDR2 from the germline V gene are LNHDA and SQIVND (reference sequence). Here the CDR3 reads CASSINPLKTQYF. The DNA of the CDR3 is TGTGCCAGTAGTATTAACCCACTGAAGACCCAGTACTTC.

This chain joins TRBV19 and TRBJ2-2; maybe TRBD2 (7 bases). Germline V lookup: CDR1 LNHDA, CDR2 SQIVND (reference sequence). With 6 bases removed from V and 6 bases from J, the gap between germline ends came to 17 bases. The length of the CDR3 is 15 residues. CDR3 sequence reads: CASRESGGRAGELFF. Here the CDR3 DNA reads TGTGCCAGTAGGGAGTCCGGGGGGCGGGCCGGGGAGCTGTTTTTT.

J is TRBJ1-2 and V is TRBV23-1; D perhaps matches TRBD1 (6 bases). TRBV23-1 is annotated as an ORF whose role is uncertain. V was cut by 6 bases and J by 2 bases, with 19 bases left in between. CDR3 length: 16 amino acids. CDR3 DNA: TGCGCCAGCAGCCAACTGCAGGGGTTTGCGAACTATGGCTACACCTTC. It codes for CASSQLQGFANYGYTF.

This clone was observed a single time. The gene calls are TRBV7-8 and TRBJ1-4; D gene ambiguous. The CDR3 is made up of 15 amino acids. V gave up 5 bases and J gave up 0 bases, with 10 bases separating them. Germline loops: CDR1 SGHVS, CDR2 FQNEAQ. The CDR3 is CASSQDPATNEKLFF. The DNA for the CDR3 is TGTGCCAGCAGCCAAGACCCAGCAACTAATGAAAAACTGTTTTTT.

The CDR3 nucleotides read TGCGCCACCAGGGGAGGGGGGCACCTAACCCCCTCTGGAAACACCATATATTTT. Protein: CATRGGGHLTPSGNTIYF. This chain connects TRBV10-1 to TRBJ1-3; maybe TRBD1 (6 bases). Between the trimmed V and J ends, which lost 10 bases and 0 bases, there was a span of 25 bases. The CDR3 runs 18 residues. CDR1 is WNHNN and CDR2 is SYGVQD in the germline V gene (reference sequence).

This rearrangement joins TRBV6-8 to TRBJ1-2; unclear D gene. The CDR3 has 15 amino acids. V was clipped by 2 bases and J by 2 bases, with 12 bases between them. The germline V gene has CDR1 MNHGY and CDR2 SAAAGT. The CDR3, as DNA: TGTGCCAGCAGTTACCATCGAACTTGGAACTATGGCTACACCTTC. This encodes CASSYHRTWNYGYTF.

This chain connects TRBV6-8 to TRBJ1-4, with D possibly TRBD1 on 5 matching bases. V gave up 0 bases and J gave up 6 bases, with 5 bases separating them. The CDR3 sequence is 13 residues long. Germline-derived CDR1 and CDR2 are MNHGY and SAAAGT. The CDR3 sequence is CASSYSGDEKLFF. The CDR3 DNA sequence: TGTGCCAGCAGTTACTCGGGGGATGAAAAACTGTTTTTT.

The chain links TRBV11-3 to TRBJ1-1; possibly TRBD1 for D (5 bases). Germline values: CDR1 SGHNT, CDR2 YENEEA. Trimming left V 0 bases short and J 10 bases short, with 15 bases between. There are 14 residues in the CDR3. CDR3 nucleotide sequence: TGTGCCAGCAGCTTAGACTTTGGGGCAAACGGAGCTTTCTTT. Its translation is CASSLDFGANGAFF.

This clone was seen a few times. In DNA, the CDR3 is TGTGCCAGCAGTTACGGTGTGGGTAGCGGGGAAAAGGGTTACAATGAGCAGTTCTTC. Translating gives CASSYGVGSGEKGYNEQFF. This chain uses TRBV6-8 with TRBJ2-1; TRBD2 aligns across 8 bases. V dropped 2 bases and J dropped 4; count of bases not matched to a gene: 16. Germline assignment: CDR1 MNHGY and CDR2 SAAAGT. The CDR3 extends over 19 amino acids.

The genes are TRBV6-8 and TRBJ1-2; TRBD1 agrees at 8 bases. CDR1 and CDR2 (germline): MNHGY, SAAAGT. V lost 10 bases and J lost 3; bases outside the gene matches: 10. This CDR3 is built from 14 residues. The CDR3: CAIRGTGRDYGYTF. CDR3 nucleotide sequence: TGTGCCATCAGGGGGACAGGAAGGGACTATGGCTACACCTTC.

The chain has TRBV5-1 and TRBJ1-2, with a tentative D call TRBD1 (6 bases). V was shortened by 4 bases and J by 0 bases, with 13 bases between the two germline ends. Germline CDR1 SGHRS, CDR2 YFSETQ. This CDR3 has 15 residues. CDR3 in DNA: TGCGCCAGCAGCCCGTTGGACAGAGCTAACTATGGCTACACCTTC. This sequence encodes CASSPLDRANYGYTF.

This clone appeared a single time. The chain recombines TRBV11-3 with TRBJ2-3, with TRBD2 matching over 13 bases. Per the germline V gene, CDR1 is SGHNT and CDR2 is YENEEA. The CDR3 sequence is 19 residues long. J lost 0 bases, V lost 5 bases, and 11 bases had no gene match. CDR3 in DNA: TGTGCCAGCAGCCGCGCCGGGACTAGCGGGGATGGAAGCACAGATACGCAGTATTTT. Its protein is CASSRAGTSGDGSTDTQYF.

This chain joins TRBV7-1 and TRBJ2-1; no reliable D call. TRBV7-1 is an open reading frame, and its role is uncertain. The V end was cut by 4 bases, the J end by 8 bases, with 12 bases between. The CDR3 runs to 13 residues. In nucleotides, the CDR3 is TGTGCCAGCAGCTTAGCCAGGAGAGATGAGCAGTTCTTC. Its translation: CASSLARRDEQFF.

The V gene is TRBV30, the J gene TRBJ1-6, with 9 nucleotides matching TRBD1. Germline CDR1 is GTSNPN and CDR2 is SVGIG (reference sequence). The CDR3 has 14 residues. Unmatched junction bases numbered 8, after V lost 7 bases and J lost 7 bases. CDR3 DNA: TGTGCCTCCACACAGGGGGCAGTAAATTCACCCCTCCACTTT. Translating it yields CASTQGAVNSPLHF.

The chain is built from TRBV7-1 and TRBJ1-2; D not resolved. TRBV7-1 is an open reading frame whose function is uncertain. The CDR3 sequence is 13 residues long. Trimming removed 5 bases from V and 8 bases from J, with 15 bases in between. CDR3 bases: TGTGCCAGCAGCCCGGGTCTCTCTAGGGGCTACACCTTC. Translation: CASSPGLSRGYTF.

To note about this clone: A read error may account for a junction end that differs from germline. The chain uses TRBV11-1 and TRBJ1-4, with 8 nucleotides matching TRBD1. The CDR3 contains 16 residues. Germline V gene sequence: CDR1 SGHAT, CDR2 FQDESV (reference sequence). The CDR3 sequence: CASSLALGQVAEKLFF. In nucleotides, the CDR3 is TGTGCCAGCAGCCTAGCCCTGGGACAGGTAGCCGAAAAACTGTTTTTT. The full variable domain, in which reference TRBV11-1 and TRBJ1-4 provide the parts outside the CDR3, is EAEVAQSPRYKITEKSQAVAFWCDPISGHATLYWYRQILGQGPELLVQFQDESVVDDSQLPKDRFSAERLKGVDSTLKIQPAELGDSAMYLCASSLALGQVAEKLFFGSGTQLSVL.

The chain has TRBV11-3 and TRBJ1-1; no clear D. The CDR3 is made up of 14 amino acids. CDR1 and CDR2 (germline): SGHNT, YENEEA. The V gene lost 5 bases and the J gene lost 0 bases, with 10 bases spanning the gap. CDR3 region: CASSRKRVNTEAFF. Written as DNA, the CDR3 is TGTGCCAGCAGCCGCAAACGGGTGAACACTGAAGCTTTCTTT.

This chain joins TRBV30 and TRBJ1-6; 7 bases line up with TRBD1. CDR3 size: 13 residues. Trimming removed 0 bases from V and 7 bases from J; junction bases left unmatched: 0. CDR1 and CDR2 from the germline V gene are GTSNPN and SVGIG (reference sequence). CDR3 in DNA: TGTGCCTGGAGTGTACAGGGGAATTCACCCCTCCACTTT. As protein: CAWSVQGNSPLHF.

This clone was found once. The chain carries TRBV19 and TRBJ2-5; 9 nucleotides align to TRBD2. The V segment lost 5 bases and the J segment 5 bases; nucleotides outside the gene matches: 6. Germline values: CDR1 LNHDA, CDR2 SQIVND (reference sequence). This CDR3 is 14 amino acids long. CDR3: CASSGGRAVETQYF. The CDR3 nucleotides read TGTGCCAGTAGTGGCGGGAGGGCTGTCGAGACCCAGTACTTC.

The rearrangement joins TRBV6-8 to TRBJ2-2, with 9 bases lining up with TRBD1. CDR1 and CDR2 from the germline V gene are MNHGY and SAAAGT. This CDR3 contains 15 residues. Unmatched junction bases numbered 9, after V lost 8 bases and J lost 5 bases. The CDR3 is CASAPGTGRTGELFF. Written as DNA, the CDR3 is TGTGCCAGCGCACCCGGGACAGGGAGGACCGGGGAGCTGTTTTTT.